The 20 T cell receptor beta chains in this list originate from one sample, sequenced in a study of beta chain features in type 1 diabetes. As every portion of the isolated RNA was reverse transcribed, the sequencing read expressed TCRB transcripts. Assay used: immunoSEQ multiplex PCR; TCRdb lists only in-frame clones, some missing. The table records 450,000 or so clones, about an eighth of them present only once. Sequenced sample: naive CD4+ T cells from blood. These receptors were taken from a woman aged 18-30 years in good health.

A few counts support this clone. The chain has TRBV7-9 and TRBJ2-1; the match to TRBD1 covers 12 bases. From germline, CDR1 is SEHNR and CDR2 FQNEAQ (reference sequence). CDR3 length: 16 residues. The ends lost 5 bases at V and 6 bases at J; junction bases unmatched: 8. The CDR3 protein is CASSLPGQGAINEQFF. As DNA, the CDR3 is TGTGCCAGCAGCCTTCCGGGACAGGGGGCTATCAATGAGCAGTTCTTC.

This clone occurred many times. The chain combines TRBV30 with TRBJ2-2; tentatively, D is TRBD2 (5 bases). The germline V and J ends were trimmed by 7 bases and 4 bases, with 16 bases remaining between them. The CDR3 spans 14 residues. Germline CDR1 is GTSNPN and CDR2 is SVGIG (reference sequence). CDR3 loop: CAYRAGTRTGELFF. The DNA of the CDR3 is TGTGCCTACCGGGCGGGCACTCGCACCGGGGAGCTGTTTTTT.

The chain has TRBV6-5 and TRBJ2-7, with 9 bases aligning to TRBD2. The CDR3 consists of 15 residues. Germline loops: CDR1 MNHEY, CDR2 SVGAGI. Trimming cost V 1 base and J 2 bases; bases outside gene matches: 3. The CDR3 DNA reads TGTGCCAGCAGTTACTTCCTAGCGGGACCCTACGAGCAGTACTTC. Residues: CASSYFLAGPYEQYF.

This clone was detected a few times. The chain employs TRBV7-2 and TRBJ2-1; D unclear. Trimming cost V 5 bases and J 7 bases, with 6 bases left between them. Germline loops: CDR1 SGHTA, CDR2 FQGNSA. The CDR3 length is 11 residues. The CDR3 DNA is TGTGCCAGCAGCCTCAATAATGAGCAGTTCTTC. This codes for CASSLNNEQFF.

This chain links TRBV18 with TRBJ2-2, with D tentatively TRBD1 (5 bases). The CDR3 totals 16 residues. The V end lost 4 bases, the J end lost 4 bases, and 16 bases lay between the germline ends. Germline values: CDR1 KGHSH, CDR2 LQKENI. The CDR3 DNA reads TGTGCCAGCTCACTACTGGAGACAGCTGCCACCGGGGAGCTGTTTTTT. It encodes CASSLLETAATGELFF.

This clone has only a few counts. CDR3 nucleotides: TGTGCCAGCAGCACCGTTCAGGGGCAAGAGACCCAGTACTTC. It specifies CASSTVQGQETQYF. The genes are TRBV5-6 and TRBJ2-5, with D perhaps TRBD1 (6 bases). This CDR3 region has 14 residues. The germline V and J ends were trimmed by 4 bases and 2 bases, with 12 bases remaining between them. Germline loops: CDR1 SGHDT, CDR2 YYEEEE.

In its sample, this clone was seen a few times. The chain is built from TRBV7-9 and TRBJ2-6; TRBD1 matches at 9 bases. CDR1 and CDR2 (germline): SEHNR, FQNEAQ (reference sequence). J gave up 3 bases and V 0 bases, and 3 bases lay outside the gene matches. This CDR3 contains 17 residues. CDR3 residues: CASSLADRGVGANVLTF. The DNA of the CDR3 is TGTGCCAGCAGCTTAGCGGACAGGGGCGTTGGGGCCAACGTCCTGACTTTC.

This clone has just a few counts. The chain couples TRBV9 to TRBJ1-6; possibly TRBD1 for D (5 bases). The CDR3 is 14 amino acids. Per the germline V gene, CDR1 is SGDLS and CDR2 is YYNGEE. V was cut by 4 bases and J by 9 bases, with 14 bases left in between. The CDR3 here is CASSSGISGSPLHF. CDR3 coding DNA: TGTGCCAGCAGCTCAGGGATTTCGGGTTCACCCCTCCACTTT.

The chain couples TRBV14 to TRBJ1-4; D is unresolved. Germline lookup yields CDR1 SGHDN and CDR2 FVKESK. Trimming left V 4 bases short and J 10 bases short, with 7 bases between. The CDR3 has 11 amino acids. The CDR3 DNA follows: TGTGCCAGCAGCCGAGGAATAAAACTGTTTTTT. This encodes CASSRGIKLFF.

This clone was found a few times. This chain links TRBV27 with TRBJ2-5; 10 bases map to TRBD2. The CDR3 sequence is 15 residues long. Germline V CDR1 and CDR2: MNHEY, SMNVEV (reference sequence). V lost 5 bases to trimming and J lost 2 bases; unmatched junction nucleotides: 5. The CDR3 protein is CASSGWTSGQETQYF. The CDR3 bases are TGTGCCAGCAGTGGATGGACTAGCGGACAAGAGACCCAGTACTTC.

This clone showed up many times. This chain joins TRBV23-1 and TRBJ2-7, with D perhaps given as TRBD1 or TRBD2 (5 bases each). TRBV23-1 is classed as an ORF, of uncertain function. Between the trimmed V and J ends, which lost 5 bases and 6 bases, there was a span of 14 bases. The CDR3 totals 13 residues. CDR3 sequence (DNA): TGCGCCAGCAGTGTAGGGACCGCGGGCGAGCAGTACTTC. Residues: CASSVGTAGEQYF.

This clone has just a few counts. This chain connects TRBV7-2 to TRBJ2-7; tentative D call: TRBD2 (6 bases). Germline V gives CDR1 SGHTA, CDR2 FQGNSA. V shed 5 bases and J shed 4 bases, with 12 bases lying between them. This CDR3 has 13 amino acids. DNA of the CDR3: TGTGCCAGCAGCCGGGACTCCTTATACGAGCAGTACTTC. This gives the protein CASSRDSLYEQYF.

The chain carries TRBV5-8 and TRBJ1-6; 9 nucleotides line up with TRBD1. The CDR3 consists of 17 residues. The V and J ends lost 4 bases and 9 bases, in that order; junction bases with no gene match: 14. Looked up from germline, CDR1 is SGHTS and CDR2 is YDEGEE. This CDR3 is CASSGLQGAGMGSPLHF. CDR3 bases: TGTGCCAGCAGCGGATTACAGGGGGCGGGGATGGGTTCACCCCTCCACTTT.

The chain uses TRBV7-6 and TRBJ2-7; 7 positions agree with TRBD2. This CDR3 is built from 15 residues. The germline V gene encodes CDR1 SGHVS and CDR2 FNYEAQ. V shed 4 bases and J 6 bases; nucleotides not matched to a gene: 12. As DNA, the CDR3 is TGTGCCAGCAGCTACCTCGGGTCCTCGGGAGGCGAGCAGTACTTC. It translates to CASSYLGSSGGEQYF.

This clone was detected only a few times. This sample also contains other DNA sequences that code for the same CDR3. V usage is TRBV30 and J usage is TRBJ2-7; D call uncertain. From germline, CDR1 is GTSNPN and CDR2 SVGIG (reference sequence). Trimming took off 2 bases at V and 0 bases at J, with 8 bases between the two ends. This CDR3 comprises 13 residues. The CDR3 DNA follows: TGTGCCTGGAGTCGGTCAAGCTCCTACGAGCAGTACTTC. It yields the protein CAWSRSSSYEQYF.

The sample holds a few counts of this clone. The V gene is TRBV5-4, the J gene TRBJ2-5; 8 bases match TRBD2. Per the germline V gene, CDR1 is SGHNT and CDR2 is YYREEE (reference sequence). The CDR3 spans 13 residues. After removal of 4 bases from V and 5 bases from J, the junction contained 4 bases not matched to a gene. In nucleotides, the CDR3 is TGTGCCAGCAGCCCGGGACTAGGGGAGACCCAGTACTTC. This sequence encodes CASSPGLGETQYF. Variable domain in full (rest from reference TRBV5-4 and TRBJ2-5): ETGVTQSPTHLIKTRGQQVTLRCSSQSGHNTVSWYQQALGQGPQFIFQYYREEENGRGNFPPRFSGLQFPNYSSELNVNALELDDSALYLCASSPGLGETQYFGPGTRLLVL.

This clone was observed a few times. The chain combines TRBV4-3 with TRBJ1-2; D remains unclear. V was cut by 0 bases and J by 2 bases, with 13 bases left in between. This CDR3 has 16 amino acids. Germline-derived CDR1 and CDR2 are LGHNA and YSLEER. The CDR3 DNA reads TGCGCCAGCAGCCAAGAGGCCGGGCAGCTAAACTATGGCTACACCTTC. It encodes CASSQEAGQLNYGYTF.

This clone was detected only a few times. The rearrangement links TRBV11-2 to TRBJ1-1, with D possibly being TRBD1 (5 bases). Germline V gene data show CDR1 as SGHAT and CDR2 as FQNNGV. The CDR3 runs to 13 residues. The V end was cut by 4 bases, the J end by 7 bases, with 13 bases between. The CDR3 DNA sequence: TGTGCCAGCAGCTCCTTGGGACGGAATGAAGCTTTCTTT. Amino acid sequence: CASSSLGRNEAFF.

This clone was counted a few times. CDR3 in DNA: TGTGCCAGCGGCTGGACAGGGACGACCTACGAGCAGTACTTC. Its protein product is CASGWTGTTYEQYF. This rearrangement joins TRBV6-5 to TRBJ2-7; 8 bases align to TRBD1. The V segment lost 8 bases and the J segment 2 bases; nucleotides outside the gene matches: 8. The CDR3 contains 14 residues. The germline CDR1 and CDR2 sequences are MNHEY and SVGAGI.

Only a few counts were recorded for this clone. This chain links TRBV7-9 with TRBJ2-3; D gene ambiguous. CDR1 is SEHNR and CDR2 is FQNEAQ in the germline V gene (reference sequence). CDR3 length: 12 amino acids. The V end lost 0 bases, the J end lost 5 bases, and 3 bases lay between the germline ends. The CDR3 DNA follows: TGTGCCAGCAGCTTAGCCAGAGATACGCAGTATTTT. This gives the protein CASSLARDTQYF.